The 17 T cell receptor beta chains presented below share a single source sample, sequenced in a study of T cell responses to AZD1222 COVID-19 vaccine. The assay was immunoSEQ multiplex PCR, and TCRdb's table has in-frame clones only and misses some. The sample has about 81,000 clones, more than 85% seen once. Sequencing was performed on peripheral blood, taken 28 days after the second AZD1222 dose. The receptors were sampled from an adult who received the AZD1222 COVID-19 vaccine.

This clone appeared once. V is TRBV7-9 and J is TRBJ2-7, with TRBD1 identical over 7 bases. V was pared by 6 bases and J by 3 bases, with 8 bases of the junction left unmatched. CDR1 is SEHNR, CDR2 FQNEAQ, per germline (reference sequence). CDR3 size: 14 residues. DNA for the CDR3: TGTGCCAGCAGTAGGGACAGTCGGAGCTACGAGCAGTACTTC. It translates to CASSRDSRSYEQYF.

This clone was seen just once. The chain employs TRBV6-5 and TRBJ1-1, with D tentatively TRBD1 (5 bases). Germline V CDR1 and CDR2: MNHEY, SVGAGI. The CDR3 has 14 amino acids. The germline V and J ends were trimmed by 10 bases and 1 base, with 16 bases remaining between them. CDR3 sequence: CATTRGYGNTEAFF. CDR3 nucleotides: TGTGCCACAACCCGGGGCTATGGGAACACTGAAGCTTTCTTT.

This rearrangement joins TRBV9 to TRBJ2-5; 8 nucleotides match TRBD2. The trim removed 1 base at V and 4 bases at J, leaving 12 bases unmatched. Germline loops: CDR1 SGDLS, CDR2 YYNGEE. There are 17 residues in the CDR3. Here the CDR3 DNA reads TGTGCCAGCAGCGTAACTAGTAGCGGGATGGGTGCAGAGACCCAGTACTTC. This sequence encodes CASSVTSSGMGAETQYF.

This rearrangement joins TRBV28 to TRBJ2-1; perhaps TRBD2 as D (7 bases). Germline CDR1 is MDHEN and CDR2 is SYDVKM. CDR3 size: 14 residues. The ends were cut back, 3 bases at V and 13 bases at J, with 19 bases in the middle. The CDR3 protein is CASSFSLRGGVQFF. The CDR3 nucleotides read TGTGCCAGCAGTTTTTCCTTGAGGGGGGGGGTTCAGTTCTTC.

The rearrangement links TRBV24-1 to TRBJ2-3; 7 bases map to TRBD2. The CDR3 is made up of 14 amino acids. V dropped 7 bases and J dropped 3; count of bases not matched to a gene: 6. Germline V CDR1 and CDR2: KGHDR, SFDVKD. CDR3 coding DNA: TGTGCCACCAGCCCCCGGGGGGTTACAGATACGCAGTATTTT. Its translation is CATSPRGVTDTQYF.

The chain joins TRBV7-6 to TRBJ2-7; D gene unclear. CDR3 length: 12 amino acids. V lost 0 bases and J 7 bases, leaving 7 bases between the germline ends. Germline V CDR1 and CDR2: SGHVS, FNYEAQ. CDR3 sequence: CASSLATGEQYF. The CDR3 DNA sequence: TGTGCCAGCAGCTTAGCCACCGGGGAGCAGTACTTC. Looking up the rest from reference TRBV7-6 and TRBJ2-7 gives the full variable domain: GAGVSQSPRYKVTKRGQDVALRCDPISGHVSLYWYRQALGQGPEFLTYFNYEAQQDKSGLPNDRFSAERPEGSISTLTIQRTEQRDSAMYRCASSLATGEQYFGPGTRLTVT.

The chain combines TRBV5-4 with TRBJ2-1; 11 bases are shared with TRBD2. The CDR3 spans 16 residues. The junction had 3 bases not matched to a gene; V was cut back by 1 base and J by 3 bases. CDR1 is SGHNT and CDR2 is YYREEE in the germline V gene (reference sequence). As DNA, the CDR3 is TGTGCCAGCAGCTTGCCGGGACTAGCGGTCTACAATGAGCAGTTCTTC. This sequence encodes CASSLPGLAVYNEQFF.

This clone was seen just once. The CDR3 region has the DNA TGTGCCAGCAGCCAAGACCTATCGACTAACAGTATTCATAGCAATCAGCCCCAGCATTTT. Translation: CASSQDLSTNSIHSNQPQHF. The chain has TRBV4-2 and TRBJ1-5; D is ambiguous. Germline CDR1 is LGHNA and CDR2 is YNFKEQ. Trimming left V 0 bases short and J 0 bases short, with 21 bases between. The CDR3 runs to 20 residues.

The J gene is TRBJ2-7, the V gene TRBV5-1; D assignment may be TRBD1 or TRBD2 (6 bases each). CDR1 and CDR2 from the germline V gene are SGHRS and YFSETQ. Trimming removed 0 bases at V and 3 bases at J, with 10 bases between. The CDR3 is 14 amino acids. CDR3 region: CASSLEQGLYEQYF. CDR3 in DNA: TGCGCCAGCAGCTTGGAACAGGGACTCTACGAGCAGTACTTC.

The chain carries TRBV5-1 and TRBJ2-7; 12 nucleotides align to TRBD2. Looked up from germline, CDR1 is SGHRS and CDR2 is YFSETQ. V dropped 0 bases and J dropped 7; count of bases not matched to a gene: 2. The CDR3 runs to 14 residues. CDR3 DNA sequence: TGCGCCAGCAGCTTGGACCTAGCGGGAGGGGAGCAGTACTTC. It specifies CASSLDLAGGEQYF.

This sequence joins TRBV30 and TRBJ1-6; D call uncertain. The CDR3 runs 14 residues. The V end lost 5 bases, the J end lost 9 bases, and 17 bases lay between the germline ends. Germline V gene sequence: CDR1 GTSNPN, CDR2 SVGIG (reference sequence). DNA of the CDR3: TGTGCCTGGCACTCCCAGGCACGGCGTTCACCCCTCCACTTT. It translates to CAWHSQARRSPLHF.

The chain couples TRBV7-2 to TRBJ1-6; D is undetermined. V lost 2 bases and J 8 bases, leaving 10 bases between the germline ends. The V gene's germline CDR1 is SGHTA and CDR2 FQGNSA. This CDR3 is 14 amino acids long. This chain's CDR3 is CASSLKGGDSPLHF. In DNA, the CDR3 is TGTGCCAGCAGCTTAAAGGGTGGGGATTCACCCCTCCACTTT.

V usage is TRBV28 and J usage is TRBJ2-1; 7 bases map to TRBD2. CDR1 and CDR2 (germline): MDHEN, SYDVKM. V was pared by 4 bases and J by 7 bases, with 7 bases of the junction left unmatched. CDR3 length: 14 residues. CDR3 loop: CASSSGGSGNEQFF. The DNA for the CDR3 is TGTGCCAGCAGTTCAGGCGGGAGCGGTAATGAGCAGTTCTTC.

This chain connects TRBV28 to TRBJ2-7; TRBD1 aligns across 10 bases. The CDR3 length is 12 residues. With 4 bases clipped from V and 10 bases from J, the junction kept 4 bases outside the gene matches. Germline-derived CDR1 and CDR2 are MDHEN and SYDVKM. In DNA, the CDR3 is TGTGCCAGCAGTTCCAGGACAGGGGGACAGTACTTC. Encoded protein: CASSSRTGGQYF.

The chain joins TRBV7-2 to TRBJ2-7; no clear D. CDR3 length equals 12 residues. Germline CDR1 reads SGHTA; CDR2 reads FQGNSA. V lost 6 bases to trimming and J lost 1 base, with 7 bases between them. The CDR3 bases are TGTGCCAGCAGTGACAATTCCTACGAGCAGTACTTC. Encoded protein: CASSDNSYEQYF.

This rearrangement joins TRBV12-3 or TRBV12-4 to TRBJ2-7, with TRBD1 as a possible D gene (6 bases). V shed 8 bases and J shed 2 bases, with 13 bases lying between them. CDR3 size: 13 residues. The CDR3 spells CASGSGQPYEQYF. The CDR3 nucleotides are TGTGCCAGCGGATCGGGACAACCCTACGAGCAGTACTTC.

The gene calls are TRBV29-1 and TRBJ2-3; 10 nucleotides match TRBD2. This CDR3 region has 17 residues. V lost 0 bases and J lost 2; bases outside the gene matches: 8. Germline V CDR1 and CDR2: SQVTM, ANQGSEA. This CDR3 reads CSVEDGGLAGATDTQYF. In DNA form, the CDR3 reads TGCAGCGTTGAAGATGGCGGGCTAGCGGGAGCCACAGATACGCAGTATTTT.